This TCR beta chain originates from a study of beta chain features in type 1 diabetes. Findings and caveats of the study: Naive, central memory and Treg TCRB repertoires appeared more alike in patients than in healthy donors. TCRB CDR3s were moderately but significantly shorter in Type 1 diabetes patients in all four CD4+ subsets.

cDNA synthesis used the whole RNA isolate, giving expressed TCRB sequences. Deep immunoSEQ sequencing covered naive, central memory and regulatory T cell samples. Sequencing used immunoSEQ multiplex PCR; TCRdb keeps in-frame clones, though not all of them. The profile shows about 360,000 clones, roughly 12% of them singletons. A remark on this clone: Its antigen is unidentified.

Every participating donor gave one draw, a heparinised blood sample averaging roughly 100 mL. Trimming removed 4 bases from V and 5 bases from J; junction bases left unmatched: 9. CDR3 size: 15 residues. Germline CDR1 and CDR2: SGHRS and YFSETQ. Sequencing used naive CD4+ T cells from blood. The chain links TRBV5-1 to TRBJ2-3; 8 positions agree with TRBD1. The TCR sequence derives from a man in his late teens or twenties in good health. The CDR3 here is CASSANQGAVDTQYF. The CDR3 DNA is TGCGCCAGCAGCGCGAATCAGGGGGCGGTAGATACGCAGTATTTT. Based on the CDR3 plus reference TRBV5-1 and TRBJ2-3, the full variable domain is KAGVTQTPRYLIKTRGQQVTLSCSPISGHRSVSWYQQTPGQGLQFLFEYFSETQRNKGNFPGRFSGRQFSNSRSEMNVSTLELGDSALYLCASSANQGAVDTQYFGPGTRLTVL.